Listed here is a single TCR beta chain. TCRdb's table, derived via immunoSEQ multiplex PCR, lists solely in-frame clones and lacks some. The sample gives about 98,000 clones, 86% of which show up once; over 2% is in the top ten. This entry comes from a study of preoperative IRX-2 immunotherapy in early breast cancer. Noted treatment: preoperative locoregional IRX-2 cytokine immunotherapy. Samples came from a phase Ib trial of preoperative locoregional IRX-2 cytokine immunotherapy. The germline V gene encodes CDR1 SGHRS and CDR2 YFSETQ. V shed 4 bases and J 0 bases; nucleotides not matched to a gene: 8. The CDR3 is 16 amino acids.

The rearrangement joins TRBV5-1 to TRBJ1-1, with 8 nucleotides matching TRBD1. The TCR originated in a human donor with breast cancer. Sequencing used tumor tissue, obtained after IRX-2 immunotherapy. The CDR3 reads CASSVITGGVNTEAFF. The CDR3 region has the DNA TGCGCCAGCAGCGTAATCACAGGGGGGGTGAACACTGAAGCTTTCTTT.